These T cell receptor beta chains were read from a single sample in a study of blood T cell repertoires in COVID-19. The data were produced by immunoSEQ multiplex PCR, yet TCRdb's version contains in-frame clones alone and is incomplete. The data show around 200,000 clones, around 87% seen once. The sample was peripheral blood. These TCRs come from a man aged 35 to 55 with active or convalescent COVID-19. Each CDR3 is given with its conserved first and last residue. The D gene is left open where the match is weak. The listing skips clone size in some rows; elsewhere it reads once, few, many or a size class.

clone_size d_call j_call v_call cdr3_aa cdr3_nt
once TRBD1 TRBJ1-1 TRBV19 CATSQGARGAFF TGTGCCACCTCCCAGGGGGCGCGGGGCGCTTTCTTT
- - TRBJ2-1 TRBV3-1/TRBV3-2 CASRKGGGSNEQFF TGTGCCAGCAGAAAAGGGGGGGGCAGCAATGAGCAGTTCTTC
- - TRBJ1-5 TRBV2 CASGAGEYSNQPQHF TGTGCCAGCGGGGCAGGGGAATATAGCAATCAGCCCCAGCATTTT
- TRBD1 TRBJ2-5 TRBV7-3 CASSTGQGPMETQYF TGTGCCAGCAGCACCGGACAGGGGCCTATGGAGACCCAGTACTTC
- TRBD1 TRBJ1-1 TRBV15 CATRDRARTEAFF TGTGCCACCAGGGACAGGGCAAGGACTGAAGCTTTCTTT
- - TRBJ2-2 TRBV7-2 CASSLAVGIQAGELFF TGTGCCAGCAGCTTAGCGGTGGGCATTCAGGCCGGGGAGCTGTTTTTT
- - TRBJ1-3 TRBV6-5 CASSYGFSGNTIYF TGTGCCAGCAGTTACGGCTTCTCTGGAAACACCATATATTTT
few - TRBJ2-5 TRBV30 CAWRKDGETQYF TGTGCCTGGAGGAAAGACGGGGAGACCCAGTACTTC
once TRBD1 TRBJ2-5 TRBV5-1 CASSLLGQGALETQYF TGCGCCAGCAGCTTGCTGGGACAGGGGGCGTTGGAGACCCAGTACTTC
once - TRBJ2-2 TRBV9 CASSVAPGGRGTGELFF TGTGCCAGCAGCGTAGCTCCCGGGGGGCGCGGCACCGGGGAGCTGTTTTTT
- - TRBJ1-2 TRBV4-2 CASSQDSVTGPFWSYTF TGTGCCAGCAGCCAAGATTCCGTGACAGGACCATTCTGGAGCTACACCTTC
- TRBD1 TRBJ2-1 TRBV19 CASGTGYLDEQFF TGTGCCAGTGGGACAGGGTATTTAGATGAGCAGTTCTTC
- - TRBJ2-7 TRBV12-3/TRBV12-4 CASGLNYEQYF TGTGCCAGTGGTCTAAACTACGAGCAGTACTTC
- TRBD1 TRBJ1-1 TRBV4-2 CASSATGADTEAFF TGTGCCAGCAGCGCGACAGGGGCGGACACTGAAGCTTTCTTT
- TRBD1 TRBJ1-3 TRBV29-1 CSVSTPTDRGGNTIYF TGCAGCGTTTCAACACCGACGGACAGGGGAGGAAACACCATATATTTT
- - TRBJ2-1 TRBV3-1/TRBV3-2 CASSPLILAHEQFF TGTGCCAGCAGCCCCCTGATACTAGCCCATGAGCAGTTCTTC
- - TRBJ1-2 TRBV28 CASSLSLKGYTF TGTGCCAGCAGTTTAAGCCTGAAGGGCTACACCTTC
- TRBD1 TRBJ2-1 TRBV29-1 CSVRQDRGAFF TGCAGCGTTCGACAGGACAGGGGGGCGTTCTTC
- TRBD2 TRBJ2-3 TRBV27 CASSLPGLAGANTDTQYF TGTGCCAGCAGTCTCCCTGGACTAGCGGGGGCGAACACAGATACGCAGTATTTT
- TRBD1 TRBJ1-4 TRBV13 CASSYRQGGEKLFF TGTGCCAGCAGCTACCGACAGGGAGGAGAAAAACTGTTTTTT
- - TRBJ1-6 TRBV12-3/TRBV12-4 CASSLAGVPPLHF TGTGCCAGCAGTTTAGCAGGGGTTCCACCCCTCCACTTT
- - TRBJ1-1 TRBV19 CASGQLNTEAFF TGTGCCAGCGGACAGTTGAACACTGAAGCTTTCTTT
- TRBD1 TRBJ2-3 TRBV3-1/TRBV3-2 CASSRGTGAPGDTQYF TGTGCCAGCAGCCGTGGGACAGGGGCGCCTGGGGATACGCAGTATTTT
once TRBD1 TRBJ2-7 TRBV28 CASSTRDRGVHEQYF TGTGCCAGCAGCACCCGAGACAGGGGGGTCCACGAGCAGTACTTC
- - TRBJ1-3 TRBV14 CASSPSQALSGNTIYF TGTGCCAGCAGCCCTTCTCAAGCCCTCTCTGGAAACACCATATATTTT
- TRBD2 TRBJ2-3 TRBV7-9 CASSLARGGLTDTQYF TGTGCCAGCAGCTTAGCGCGGGGGGGCCTCACAGATACGCAGTATTTT
- - TRBJ1-1 TRBV10-1 CASGLKGGTEAFF TGCGCCAGCGGATTGAAAGGGGGTACTGAAGCTTTCTTT
- TRBD2 TRBJ2-3 TRBV28 CASGTSGGRGTDTQYF TGTGCCAGCGGGACTAGCGGGGGGCGGGGCACAGATACGCAGTATTTT
- TRBD2 TRBJ2-1 TRBV5-5 CASSVLAGTHNEQFF TGTGCCAGCAGCGTGCTAGCGGGGACCCACAATGAGCAGTTCTTC
- TRBD1 TRBJ2-7 TRBV29-1 CSVGLGTGTYEQYF TGCAGCGTTGGACTAGGGACAGGGACCTACGAGCAGTACTTC
- TRBD1 TRBJ2-7 TRBV6-5 CASSRDRIYEQYF TGTGCCAGCAGCCGGGACAGGATCTACGAGCAGTACTTC
- TRBD1 TRBJ2-3 TRBV18 CASSPSRDRGDTQYF TGTGCCAGCTCACCGTCCCGGGACAGGGGAGATACGCAGTATTTT
- TRBD2 TRBJ2-2 TRBV19 CASSSSGGVNTGELFF TGTGCCAGTAGTAGTAGCGGGGGAGTGAACACCGGGGAGCTGTTTTTT
- - TRBJ1-1 TRBV30 CAWSVLGGNTEAFF TGTGCCTGGAGTGTACTTGGAGGGAACACTGAAGCTTTCTTT
- - TRBJ2-2 TRBV12-3/TRBV12-4 CASSLARGELFF TGTGCCAGCAGTTTAGCGCGGGGGGAGCTGTTTTTT
- TRBD1 TRBJ1-2 TRBV16 CASSPTRPGTGFGYTF TGTGCCAGCAGTCCAACTCGTCCCGGGACAGGGTTTGGCTACACCTTC
- - TRBJ2-1 TRBV5-1 CASSQEGNEQFF TGCGCCAGCAGCCAGGAAGGCAATGAGCAGTTCTTC
- - TRBJ1-6 TRBV5-5 CASSFGVPRYYNSPLHF TGTGCCAGCAGCTTCGGGGTCCCCCGGTATTATAATTCACCCCTCCACTTT
- - TRBJ2-3 TRBV7-2 CASSLAGSTDTQYF TGTGCCAGCAGCTTAGCGGGCAGCACAGATACGCAGTATTTT
- TRBD2 TRBJ2-1 TRBV7-6 CASSLAWSSGGRDEQFF TGTGCCAGCAGCTTAGCGTGGTCGAGCGGGGGGCGGGATGAGCAGTTCTTC